One sample yielded the 27 T cell receptor beta chains listed below, sequenced in a study of blood T cell repertoires in COVID-19. Measured with immunoSEQ multiplex PCR; TCRdb has only the in-frame clones, and not every one. Found here are about 120,000 clones, under 80% of them singletons; the top ten hold 2% to 2.5%. The specimen was peripheral blood. These receptors came from a man between 65 and 79 years old with acute or convalescent COVID-19.

The genes are TRBV5-6 and TRBJ2-7; a possible D gene is TRBD1 (7 bases). This CDR3 region has 15 residues. V dropped 4 bases and J dropped 6 bases, with 20 bases sitting between them. Germline V gene data show CDR1 as SGHDT and CDR2 as YYEEEE. The CDR3 region is CASSRGTVLSREQYF. DNA for the CDR3: TGTGCCAGCAGCCGGGGGACAGTGTTATCTCGCGAGCAGTACTTC. Based on the CDR3 plus reference TRBV5-6 and TRBJ2-7, the full variable domain is DAGVTQSPTHLIKTRGQQVTLRCSPKSGHDTVSWYQQALGQGPQFIFQYYEEEERQRGNFPDRFSGHQFPNYSSELNVNALLLGDSALYLCASSRGTVLSREQYFGPGTRLTVT.

The V gene is TRBV6-5, the J gene TRBJ2-2, with D possibly TRBD1 on 5 matching bases. Germline V gives CDR1 MNHEY, CDR2 SVGAGI. The CDR3 is made up of 14 amino acids. The V end was cut by 5 bases, the J end by 5 bases, with 12 bases between. CDR3 amino acids: CASSRTTRTGELFF. CDR3 sequence (DNA): TGTGCCAGCAGTAGGACAACGAGGACCGGGGAGCTGTTTTTT.

The chain is built from TRBV20-1 and TRBJ1-2; D is ambiguous. The germline gives CDR1 DFQATT, CDR2 SNEGSKA (reference sequence). V shed 3 bases and J shed 5 bases, with 16 bases lying between them. The length of the CDR3 is 14 residues. The CDR3 loop is CSASPQTSLYGYTF. CDR3 DNA: TGCAGTGCTAGTCCCCAAACATCACTATATGGCTACACCTTC.

The chain employs TRBV5-1 and TRBJ2-5; 9 positions match TRBD1. This CDR3 is built from 15 residues. J was trimmed by 8 bases and V by 3 bases; bases with no gene match: 11. Germline V gene data show CDR1 as SGHRS and CDR2 as YFSETQ. The CDR3 DNA reads TGCGCCAGCAGCTCCTTTCGACAGGGGGTAAACACCCAGTACTTC. Translated: CASSSFRQGVNTQYF.

The chain recombines TRBV24-1 with TRBJ1-1; a weak D match, TRBD1 (5 bases). This CDR3 comprises 13 residues. CDR1 and CDR2 (germline): KGHDR, SFDVKD. V lost 9 bases to trimming and J lost 5 bases, with 15 bases between them. This CDR3 reads CATRRQGGTEAFF. CDR3 sequence (DNA): TGTGCCACCCGAAGGCAGGGTGGGACTGAAGCTTTCTTT.

This clone was recorded only once. The chain carries TRBV7-9 and TRBJ1-5; 7 bases are a match to TRBD1. This CDR3 comprises 15 residues. The trim removed 5 bases at V and 6 bases at J, leaving 10 bases unmatched. CDR1 SEHNR and CDR2 FQNEAQ come from the germline V gene (reference sequence). CDR3: CASSTQGDAAQPQHF. CDR3 sequence (DNA): TGTGCCAGCAGCACCCAGGGGGACGCAGCTCAGCCCCAGCATTTT.

The chain couples TRBV5-1 to TRBJ2-7; the D gene is possibly TRBD2 (7 bases). This CDR3 comprises 18 residues. Germline V gene sequence: CDR1 SGHRS, CDR2 YFSETQ. Between the trimmed V and J ends, which lost 3 bases and 1 base, there was a span of 23 bases. Here the CDR3 DNA reads TGCGCCAGCAGCTCGGAGGGGGGAACTAGCGAAAGGTCCTACGAGCAGTACTTC. This encodes CASSSEGGTSERSYEQYF.

The V and J genes are TRBV29-1 and TRBJ1-5, with D unresolved. Trimming took 5 bases from V and 0 from J, leaving 8 bases between them. Germline lookup yields CDR1 SQVTM and CDR2 ANQGSEA. This CDR3 comprises 13 residues. The CDR3 DNA sequence: TGCAGCGTTCTAGGCGATAGCAATCAGCCCCAGCATTTT. It is translated as CSVLGDSNQPQHF.

The chain is built from TRBV9 and TRBJ2-5, with no clear D. V lost 0 bases and J lost 3, with 6 bases in between. The CDR3 totals 13 residues. Germline V gene data show CDR1 as SGDLS and CDR2 as YYNGEE. This CDR3 reads CASSVDHKETQYF. CDR3 nucleotides: TGTGCCAGCAGCGTAGATCACAAAGAGACCCAGTACTTC.

The genes are TRBV11-3 and TRBJ2-1; a possible D gene is TRBD1 (6 bases). V was shortened by 2 bases and J by 3 bases, with 17 bases between the two germline ends. From germline, CDR1 is SGHNT and CDR2 YENEEA. CDR3 size: 17 residues. In nucleotides, the CDR3 is TGTGCCAGCAGCTTAAACTGGACAGCCGTTTTCTACAATGAGCAGTTCTTC. This codes for CASSLNWTAVFYNEQFF.

J is TRBJ1-2 and V is TRBV7-9, with 8 bases lining up with TRBD1. CDR1 and CDR2 (germline): SEHNR, FQNEAQ (reference sequence). The ends lost 2 bases at V and 4 bases at J; junction bases unmatched: 6. The CDR3 is made up of 15 amino acids. CDR3 region: CASSLNSGGSYGYTF. CDR3 DNA sequence: TGTGCCAGCAGCTTAAACTCAGGGGGCAGCTATGGCTACACCTTC.

The gene calls are TRBV5-1 and TRBJ2-2; TRBD1 is a possible D gene (5 bases). This CDR3 spans 15 amino acids. V lost 5 bases to trimming and J lost 4 bases, with 15 bases between them. CDR1 and CDR2 (germline): SGHRS, YFSETQ. The CDR3, as DNA: TGCGCCAGCAGTCCCCAGGACACAATCACCGGGGAGCTGTTTTTT. Translating it yields CASSPQDTITGELFF.

The chain is built from TRBV7-2 and TRBJ2-3; 13 bases agree with TRBD2. J gave up 8 bases and V 3 bases, and 2 bases lay outside the gene matches. CDR3 length: 14 amino acids. The V gene's germline CDR1 is SGHTA and CDR2 FQGNSA. CDR3 nucleotides: TGTGCCAGCAGCTTCACTAGCGGGGGGGGTACGCAGTATTTT. This gives the protein CASSFTSGGGTQYF.

The V and J genes are TRBV6-6 and TRBJ1-2, with D unclear. The V gene's germline CDR1 is MNHNY and CDR2 SVGAGI (reference sequence). Trimming left V 4 bases short and J 8 bases short, with 14 bases between. The CDR3 spans 13 residues. CDR3 coding DNA: TGTGCCAGCAGTTCCCAAGACACGGCAGGCTACACCTTC. It encodes CASSSQDTAGYTF.

This clone was picked up one time. The chain links TRBV11-3 to TRBJ2-3, with a weak D call TRBD2 (5 bases). CDR1 is SGHNT, CDR2 YENEEA, per germline. The V end lost 8 bases, the J end lost 15 bases, and 18 bases lay between the germline ends. The CDR3 runs 11 residues. DNA of the CDR3: TGTGCCAGCCGGCGCGCGGAGGCGGTTTATTTT. Its translation is CASRRAEAVYF. The full variable domain, rest sourced from reference TRBV11-3 and TRBJ2-3, is EAGVVQSPRYKIIEKKQPVAFWCNPISGHNTLYWYLQNLGQGPELLIRYENEEAVDDSQLPKDRFSAERLKGVDSTLKIQPAELGDSAVYLCASRRAEAVYFGPGTRLTVL.

This clone has just a few counts. V is TRBV10-1 and J is TRBJ2-7; the match to TRBD1 covers 9 bases. The CDR3 length is 17 residues. Looked up from germline, CDR1 is WNHNN and CDR2 is SYGVQD (reference sequence). J gave up 2 bases and V 8 bases, and 16 bases lay outside the gene matches. The CDR3 here is CASARSRDRVITYEQYF. The CDR3 nucleotides read TGCGCCAGCGCACGATCCCGGGACAGGGTTATAACCTACGAGCAGTACTTC.

This sequence joins TRBV19 and TRBJ2-2; 7 nucleotides line up with TRBD1. CDR3 size: 16 residues. The ends lost 2 bases at V and 2 bases at J; junction bases unmatched: 5. Germline CDR1 is LNHDA and CDR2 is SQIVND (reference sequence). The CDR3 nucleotides are TGTGCCAGTAGTATAAGGGGACAGAAAAACACCGGGGAGCTGTTTTTT. Encoded protein: CASSIRGQKNTGELFF.

This clone was recorded only once. The CDR3 spells CASSQDSHGVYGYTF. The CDR3 region has the DNA TGCGCCAGCAGCCAGGACTCCCACGGGGTCTATGGCTACACCTTC. The chain combines TRBV4-3 with TRBJ1-2; D remains unclear. Per germline, CDR1 LGHNA and CDR2 YSLEER. This CDR3 is 15 amino acids long. Trimming left V 3 bases short and J 4 bases short, with 15 bases between.

The V call is TRBV4-1, the J call TRBJ1-2; 7 bases map to TRBD1. V gave up 3 bases and J gave up 1 base; unmatched junction bases: 14. CDR3 length: 18 amino acids. The germline V gene encodes CDR1 MGHRA and CDR2 YSYEKL. The CDR3 is CASSQDEVGTAFNYGYTF. The CDR3 nucleotides are TGCGCCAGCAGCCAGGATGAAGTCGGGACAGCTTTTAACTATGGCTACACCTTC.

This chain links TRBV10-3 with TRBJ2-6, with TRBD1 matching 8 bases. The ends lost 7 bases at V and 1 base at J; junction bases unmatched: 9. The CDR3 is 17 residues long. The V gene's germline CDR1 is ENHRY and CDR2 SYGVKD. This CDR3 reads CAITGTGGNSGANVLTF. In DNA form, the CDR3 reads TGTGCCATCACGGGAACAGGGGGTAATTCTGGGGCCAACGTCCTGACTTTC.

The chain combines TRBV6-5 with TRBJ1-5; 7 bases are a match to TRBD1. Per the germline V gene, CDR1 is MNHEY and CDR2 is SVGAGI. The CDR3 consists of 15 residues. After removal of 6 bases from V and 2 bases from J, the junction contained 7 bases not matched to a gene. CDR3 sequence reads: CASSPGQVGNQPQHF. The CDR3 DNA reads as TGTGCCAGCAGCCCAGGACAGGTTGGCAATCAGCCCCAGCATTTT.

The chain carries TRBV6-2 or TRBV6-3 and TRBJ1-6, with TRBD1 identical over 7 bases. There are 16 residues in the CDR3. The germline gives CDR1 MNHEY, CDR2 SVGEGT. The V segment lost 0 bases and the J segment 6 bases; nucleotides outside the gene matches: 5. The CDR3 here is CASSYSTSGGNSPLHF. CDR3 sequence (DNA): TGTGCCAGCAGTTACTCGACGTCAGGGGGTAATTCACCCCTCCACTTT.

The rearrangement uses TRBV11-2 and TRBJ1-2; tentative D call: TRBD1 (6 bases). CDR3 length equals 15 residues. Trimming left V 7 bases short and J 1 base short, with 16 bases between. The germline V gene has CDR1 SGHAT and CDR2 FQNNGV. CDR3 loop: CASKSGTSHNYGYTF. The DNA for the CDR3 is TGTGCCAGCAAAAGCGGGACATCGCATAACTATGGCTACACCTTC.

This chain connects TRBV5-4 to TRBJ2-7, with TRBD1 identical over 8 bases. This CDR3 region has 14 residues. Germline CDR1 SGHNT, CDR2 YYREEE (reference sequence). CDR3: CATSYDGTGYEQYF. CDR3 DNA sequence: TGTGCAACCTCCTATGATGGGACAGGCTACGAGCAGTACTTC.

The chain couples TRBV7-6 to TRBJ2-1, with 9 positions matching TRBD2. This CDR3 comprises 15 residues. The V and J ends lost 3 bases and 6 bases, in that order; junction bases with no gene match: 6. Germline V CDR1 and CDR2: SGHVS, FNYEAQ. CDR3 DNA: TGTGCCAGCAGCTTGGGCGGGGGGGCCTCCAATGAGCAGTTCTTC. Residues: CASSLGGGASNEQFF. Full variable domain (outside the CDR3, taken from reference TRBV7-6 and TRBJ2-1): GAGVSQSPRYKVTKRGQDVALRCDPISGHVSLYWYRQALGQGPEFLTYFNYEAQQDKSGLPNDRFSAERPEGSISTLTIQRTEQRDSAMYRCASSLGGGASNEQFFGPGTRLTVL.

The chain combines TRBV6-5 with TRBJ1-5, with D unresolved. The CDR3 loop spans 14 amino acids. Germline values: CDR1 MNHEY, CDR2 SVGAGI. V was clipped by 5 bases and J by 7 bases, with 15 bases between them. The CDR3 is CASSPSGLGQPQHF. In DNA form, the CDR3 reads TGTGCCAGCAGTCCCTCGGGGTTGGGGCAGCCCCAGCATTTT.

The chain employs TRBV29-1 and TRBJ1-2; TRBD1 might be the D (5 bases). V gave up 1 base and J gave up 7 bases, with 16 bases separating them. CDR3 length equals 14 residues. Looked up from germline, CDR1 is SQVTM and CDR2 is ANQGSEA. CDR3 in DNA: TGCAGCGTTGAAGTTTCGAACAGGTTCTCTGGCTACACCTTC. Residues: CSVEVSNRFSGYTF.